This TCR beta chain originates from a study of post-analysis software for immune sequencing data. About the research overall: Several disease courses (relapsing-remitting, secondary progressive and progressive-relapsing) of multiple sclerosis were included. Study-wide results and limits: Batch-matched samples strongly co-clustered by F measure. Roughly 5 TRBV segments occurring more often in patients than controls included TRBV5-6, TRBV5-1 and TRBV20-1. Compared with controls, patients showed significantly lower normalized Chao1 diversity.

As regards this clonotype: The target antigen is unknown.

Sequencing libraries made from TCR beta cDNA carried unique molecular identifiers. TCRdb ran MiXCR on the PCR reads and lists one entry per CDR3 protein. Seen here are 450,000 or so distinct CDR3 sequences, approximately 45% observed once, and the top ten hold roughly an eighth. The CDR3 is 15 residues long. Germline V CDR1 and CDR2: MNHNY, SVGAGI (reference sequence). The sequencing input was blood. V and J are TRBV6-6 and TRBJ2-4, with D possibly being TRBD1 (6 bases). The last part of the DNA fits TRBJ2-7 better; the J call may be wrong. The sequence was obtained from a girl between 10 and 17 years old with multiple sclerosis. The CDR3 DNA sequence: TGTGCCAGCAGTCCCCGACAGGTCGCGCCCCACGAGCAGTACTTC. The encoded protein is CASSPRQVAPHEQYF.